The 17 T cell receptor beta chains below were found in one sample sequenced in a study of early T cells in non-severe SARS-CoV-2 infection. TCRdb re-called the 5' RACE reads through MiXCR, storing one row per CDR3 protein. Among about 64,000 distinct CDR3 sequences listed, around 20% were seen once. The material sequenced was whole blood, taken at baseline. These receptors came from an adult who was a healthcare worker with PCR-confirmed SARS-CoV-2 infection or an uninfected control (not recorded which).

The chain recombines TRBV2 with TRBJ2-7; 10 nucleotides match TRBD2. The CDR3 runs to 14 residues. J lost 3 bases, V lost 11 bases, and 10 bases had no gene match. The germline CDR1 and CDR2 sequences are SNHLY and FYNNEI. CDR3 loop: CASQGLASRYEQYF. The CDR3 DNA is TGTGCCTCCCAGGGACTAGCGTCGCGCTACGAGCAGTACTTC.

The table lists this clonotype with many counts. V and J are TRBV20-1 and TRBJ2-1; D perhaps matches TRBD1 (8 bases). There are 15 residues in the CDR3. Trimming cost V 5 bases and J 8 bases, with 22 bases left between them. Germline V CDR1 and CDR2: DFQATT, SNEGSKA (reference sequence). The CDR3 region is CSAGYRGGHEDEQFF. The CDR3 DNA sequence: TGCAGTGCTGGGTACAGGGGGGGCCATGAAGATGAGCAGTTCTTC.

The chain employs TRBV9 and TRBJ2-5, with 7 positions matching TRBD2. J gave up 1 base and V 6 bases, and 6 bases lay outside the gene matches. The CDR3 consists of 14 residues. Germline V lookup: CDR1 SGDLS, CDR2 YYNGEE. The CDR3 here is CASNRAGLQETQYF. CDR3 nucleotides: TGTGCCAGCAACAGAGCGGGGCTCCAAGAGACCCAGTACTTC.

This clonotype came up many times. The chain couples TRBV11-2 to TRBJ2-3; D perhaps matches TRBD2 (5 bases). The CDR3 has 15 residues. Trimming took off 1 base at V and 3 bases at J, with 11 bases between the two ends. Germline V gene data show CDR1 as SGHAT and CDR2 as FQNNGV. The CDR3 region is CASSLGSRTTDTQYF. CDR3 nucleotide sequence: TGTGCCAGCAGCTTAGGGTCCAGGACTACAGATACGCAGTATTTT.

The chain has TRBV15 and TRBJ2-1; D is unresolved. Trimming pared 0 bases from V and 10 bases from J, leaving 7 bases between. Germline values: CDR1 LNHNV, CDR2 YYDKDF (reference sequence). The CDR3 totals 12 residues. CDR3 sequence (DNA): TGTGCCACCAGCAGAGAGGTTGGAGAGCAGTTCTTC. Translating it yields CATSREVGEQFF.

The V gene is TRBV4-1, the J gene TRBJ2-3; no clear D. Trimming removed 0 bases from V and 0 bases from J, with 10 bases in between. The CDR3 sequence is 16 residues long. Per the germline V gene, CDR1 is MGHRA and CDR2 is YSYEKL. As DNA, the CDR3 is TGCGCCAGCAGCCAAGATGGCAGCAAAAGCACAGATACGCAGTATTTT. It is translated as CASSQDGSKSTDTQYF.

There are a few counts of this clonotype. The genes are TRBV10-3 and TRBJ1-1; maybe TRBD1 (5 bases). V lost 6 bases and J lost 2, with 16 bases in between. The V gene's germline CDR1 is ENHRY and CDR2 SYGVKD. CDR3 length equals 15 residues. For the CDR3, the DNA is TGTGCCATCAGCTTGGGTGGCGGGGCTAACACTGAAGCTTTCTTT. Its protein is CAISLGGGANTEAFF.

This rearrangement joins TRBV7-8 to TRBJ1-5, with unresolved D. Trimming shortened V by 2 bases and J by 6 bases, and 8 bases separated the two germline ends. Germline CDR1 reads SGHVS; CDR2 reads FQNEAQ. CDR3 size: 13 residues. CDR3 coding DNA: TGTGCCAGCAGCTTACTTGACGGTCAGCCCCAGCATTTT. It codes for CASSLLDGQPQHF.

The chain recombines TRBV6-2 or TRBV6-3 with TRBJ2-7; 11 bases map to TRBD1. The CDR3 consists of 17 residues. Per germline, CDR1 MNHEY and CDR2 SVGEGT. The trim removed 2 bases at V and 3 bases at J, leaving 9 bases unmatched. The CDR3 protein is CASSYADRGQADYEQYF. The CDR3 nucleotides read TGTGCCAGCAGTTACGCGGACAGGGGGCAAGCAGACTACGAGCAGTACTTC.

This clonotype came up a few times. The chain is built from TRBV7-9 and TRBJ2-2; 7 bases align to TRBD1. CDR3 length: 16 amino acids. CDR1 and CDR2 (germline): SEHNR, FQNEAQ (reference sequence). After removal of 3 bases from V and 0 bases from J, the junction contained 4 bases not matched to a gene. The CDR3 sequence is CASSLSQGSNTGELFF. DNA of the CDR3: TGTGCCAGCAGCTTGTCACAGGGGTCGAACACCGGGGAGCTGTTTTTT.

The genes are TRBV6-1 and TRBJ2-1; possible D gene TRBD1, 6 bases. Trimming left V 5 bases short and J 15 bases short, with 20 bases between. The germline gives CDR1 MNHNS, CDR2 SASEGT. The CDR3 has 13 amino acids. CDR3 residues: CASSWGWLPGVFF. The CDR3 DNA is TGTGCCAGCAGTTGGGGGTGGTTGCCAGGGGTGTTCTTC.

This clonotype appeared a few times. The chain employs TRBV30 and TRBJ2-3, with 7 bases identical to TRBD2. The CDR3 is made up of 13 amino acids. Trimming removed 0 bases from V and 4 bases from J; junction bases left unmatched: 1. Germline V CDR1 and CDR2: GTSNPN, SVGIG (reference sequence). CDR3 amino acids: CAWSVRGADTQYF. CDR3 sequence (DNA): TGTGCCTGGAGTGTACGGGGGGCAGATACGCAGTATTTT.

This clonotype was detected ten times or more. V gene TRBV20-1 combines with J gene TRBJ2-4, with D uncertain. Trimming took 0 bases from V and 7 from J, leaving 13 bases between them. CDR3 length: 14 residues. Germline CDR1 and CDR2: DFQATT and SNEGSKA (reference sequence). This chain's CDR3 is CSARDETTVNIQYF. CDR3 bases: TGCAGTGCTAGAGACGAGACGACGGTGAACATTCAGTACTTC.

This chain links TRBV14 with TRBJ1-2; the D is unclear. The V end lost 3 bases, the J end lost 1 base, and 12 bases lay between the germline ends. CDR1 is SGHDN, CDR2 FVKESK, per germline. CDR3 length: 15 residues. The CDR3 DNA is TGTGCCAGCAGCCAGCGGCAGGCCCTTAACTATGGCTACACCTTC. This translates into CASSQRQALNYGYTF.

A few counts support this clonotype. This rearrangement joins TRBV7-8 to TRBJ1-6; 10 bases fit TRBD1. Germline CDR1 and CDR2: SGHVS and FQNEAQ. V dropped 4 bases and J dropped 7; count of bases not matched to a gene: 4. The CDR3 consists of 15 residues. CDR3 sequence (DNA): TGTGCCAGCAGCTACCGGGACAGGGGAAATTCACCCCTCCACTTT. Translation gives CASSYRDRGNSPLHF.

This clonotype has just a few counts. The V and J genes are TRBV13 and TRBJ2-5; TRBD1 matches at 9 bases. Germline V gene data show CDR1 as PRHDT and CDR2 as FYEKMQ (reference sequence). J lost 3 bases, V lost 5 bases, and 7 bases had no gene match. CDR3 length: 15 residues. This CDR3 reads CASSAADRGKETQYF. The CDR3 DNA is TGTGCCAGCAGCGCAGCGGACAGGGGAAAAGAGACCCAGTACTTC.

This clonotype appeared a few times. V usage is TRBV4-1 and J usage is TRBJ2-7; 9 bases are shared with TRBD2. The CDR3 covers 16 residues. Losses at the gene ends were 0 bases for V and 7 bases for J; bases not matched to a gene: 10. The germline CDR1 and CDR2 sequences are MGHRA and YSYEKL. The CDR3: CASSQDIAGALREQYF. DNA for the CDR3: TGCGCCAGCAGCCAAGATATAGCGGGGGCCCTTAGGGAGCAGTACTTC.